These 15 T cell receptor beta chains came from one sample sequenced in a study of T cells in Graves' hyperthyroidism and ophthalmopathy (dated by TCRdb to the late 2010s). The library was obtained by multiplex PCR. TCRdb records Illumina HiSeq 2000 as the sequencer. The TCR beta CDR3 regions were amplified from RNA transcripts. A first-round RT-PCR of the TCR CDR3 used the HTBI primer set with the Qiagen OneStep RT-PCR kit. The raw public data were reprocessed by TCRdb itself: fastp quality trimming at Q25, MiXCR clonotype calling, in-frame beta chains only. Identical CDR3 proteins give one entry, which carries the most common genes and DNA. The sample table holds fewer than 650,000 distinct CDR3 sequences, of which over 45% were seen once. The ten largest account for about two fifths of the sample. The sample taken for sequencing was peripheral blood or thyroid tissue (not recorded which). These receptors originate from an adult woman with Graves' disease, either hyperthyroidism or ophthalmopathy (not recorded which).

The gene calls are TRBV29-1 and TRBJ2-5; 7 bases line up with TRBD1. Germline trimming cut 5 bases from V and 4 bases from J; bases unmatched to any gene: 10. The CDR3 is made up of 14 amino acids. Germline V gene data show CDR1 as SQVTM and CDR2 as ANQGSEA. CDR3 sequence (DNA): TGCAGCGTTTCAAGACAGGGCGGAGGAGAGACCCAGTACTTC. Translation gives CSVSRQGGGETQYF. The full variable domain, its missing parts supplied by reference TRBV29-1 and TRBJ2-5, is SAVISQKPSRDICQRGTSLTIQCQVDSQVTMMFWYRQQPGQSLTLIATANQGSEATYESGFVIDKFPISRPNLTFSTLTVSNMSPEDSSIYLCSVSRQGGGETQYFGPGTRLLVL.

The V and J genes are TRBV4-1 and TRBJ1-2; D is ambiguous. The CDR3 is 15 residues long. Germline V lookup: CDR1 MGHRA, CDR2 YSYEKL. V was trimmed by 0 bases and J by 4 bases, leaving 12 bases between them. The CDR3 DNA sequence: TGCGCCAGCAGCCAAGAATTTCGAGAAGGCTATGGCTACACCTTC. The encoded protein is CASSQEFREGYGYTF.

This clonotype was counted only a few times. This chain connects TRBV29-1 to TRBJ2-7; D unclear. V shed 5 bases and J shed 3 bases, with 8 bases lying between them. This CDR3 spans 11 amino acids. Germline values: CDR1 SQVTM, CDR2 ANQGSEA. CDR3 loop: CSVSWDYEQYF. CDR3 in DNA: TGCAGCGTTTCATGGGACTACGAGCAGTACTTC.

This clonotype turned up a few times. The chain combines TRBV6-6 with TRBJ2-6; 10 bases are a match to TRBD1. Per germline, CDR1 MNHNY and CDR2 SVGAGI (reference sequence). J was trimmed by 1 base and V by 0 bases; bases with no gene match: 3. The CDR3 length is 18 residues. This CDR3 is CASSYSGQGGSGANVLTF. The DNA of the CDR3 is TGTGCCAGCAGTTACTCAGGACAGGGGGGTTCTGGGGCCAACGTCCTGACTTTC.

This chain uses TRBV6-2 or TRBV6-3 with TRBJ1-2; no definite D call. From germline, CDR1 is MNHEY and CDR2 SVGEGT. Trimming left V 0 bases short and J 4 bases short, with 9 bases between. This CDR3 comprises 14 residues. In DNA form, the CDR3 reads TGTGCCAGCAGTTACTCGATACCAGCCTATGGCTACACCTTC. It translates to CASSYSIPAYGYTF.

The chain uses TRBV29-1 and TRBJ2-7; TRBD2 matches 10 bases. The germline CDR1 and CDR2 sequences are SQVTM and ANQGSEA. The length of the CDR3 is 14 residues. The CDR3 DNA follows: TGCAGTGCTAGAGTAGCTAGCGGGAGTGGGGAGCAGTACTTC. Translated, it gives CSARVASGSGEQYF.

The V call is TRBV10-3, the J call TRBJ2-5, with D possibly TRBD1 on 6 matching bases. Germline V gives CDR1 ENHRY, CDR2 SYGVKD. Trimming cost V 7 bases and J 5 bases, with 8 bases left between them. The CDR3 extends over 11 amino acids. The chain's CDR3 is CAIMGAETQYF. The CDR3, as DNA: TGTGCCATCATGGGGGCGGAGACCCAGTACTTC.

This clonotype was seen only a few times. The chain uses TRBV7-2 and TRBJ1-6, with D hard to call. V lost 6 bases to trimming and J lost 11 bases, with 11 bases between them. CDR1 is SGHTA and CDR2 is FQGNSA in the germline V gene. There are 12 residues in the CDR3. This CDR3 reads CASSEWRTPLHF. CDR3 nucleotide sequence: TGTGCCAGCAGTGAATGGAGGACACCCCTCCACTTT.

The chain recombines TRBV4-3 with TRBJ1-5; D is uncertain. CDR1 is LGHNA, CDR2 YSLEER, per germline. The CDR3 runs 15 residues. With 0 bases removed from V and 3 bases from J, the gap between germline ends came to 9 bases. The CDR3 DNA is TGCGCCAGCAGCCAAGATACACAGATCAATCAGCCCCAGCATTTT. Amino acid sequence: CASSQDTQINQPQHF.

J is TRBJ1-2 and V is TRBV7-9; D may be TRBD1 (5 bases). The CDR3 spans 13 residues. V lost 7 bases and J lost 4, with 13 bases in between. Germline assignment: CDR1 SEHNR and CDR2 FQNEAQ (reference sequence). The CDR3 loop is CASIARVGYGYTF. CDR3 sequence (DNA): TGTGCCAGCATAGCCAGGGTGGGCTATGGCTACACCTTC. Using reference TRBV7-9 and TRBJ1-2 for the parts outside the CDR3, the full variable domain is DTGVSQNPRHKITKRGQNVTFRCDPISEHNRLYWYRQTLGQGPEFLTYFQNEAQLEKSRLLSDRFSAERPKGSFSTLEIQRTEQGDSAMYLCASIARVGYGYTFGSGTRLTVV.

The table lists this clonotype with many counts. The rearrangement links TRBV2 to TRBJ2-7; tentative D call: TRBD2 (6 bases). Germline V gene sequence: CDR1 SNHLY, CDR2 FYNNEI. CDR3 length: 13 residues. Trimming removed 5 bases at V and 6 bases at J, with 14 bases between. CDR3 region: CASSRETEVEQYF. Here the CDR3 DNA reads TGTGCCAGCAGTCGGGAGACAGAGGTCGAGCAGTACTTC. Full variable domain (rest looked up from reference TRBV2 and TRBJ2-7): EPEVTQTPSHQVTQMGQEVILRCVPISNHLYFYWYRQILGQKVEFLVSFYNNEISEKSEIFDDQFSVERPDGSNFTLKIRSTKLEDSAMYFCASSRETEVEQYFGPGTRLTVT.

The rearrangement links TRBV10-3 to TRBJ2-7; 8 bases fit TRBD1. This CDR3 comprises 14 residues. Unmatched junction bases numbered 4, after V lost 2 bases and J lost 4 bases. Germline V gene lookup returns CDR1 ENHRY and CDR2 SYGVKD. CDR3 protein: CAISEGRTGYEQYF. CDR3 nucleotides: TGTGCCATCAGTGAGGGTAGGACAGGGTACGAGCAGTACTTC.

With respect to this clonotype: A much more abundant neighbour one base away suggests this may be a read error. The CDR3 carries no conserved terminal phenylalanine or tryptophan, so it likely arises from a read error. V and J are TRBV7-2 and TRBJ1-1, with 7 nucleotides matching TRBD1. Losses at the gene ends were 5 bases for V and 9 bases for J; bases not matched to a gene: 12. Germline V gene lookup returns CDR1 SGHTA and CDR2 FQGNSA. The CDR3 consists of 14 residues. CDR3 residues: CASSAYRDRIKAFS. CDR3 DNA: TGTGCCAGCAGCGCATACCGGGACAGAATAAAAGCTTTCTCT.

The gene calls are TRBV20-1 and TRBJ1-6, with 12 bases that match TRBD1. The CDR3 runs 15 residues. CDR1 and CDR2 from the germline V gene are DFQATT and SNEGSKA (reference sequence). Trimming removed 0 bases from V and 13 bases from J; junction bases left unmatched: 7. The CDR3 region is CSARERGQGARPLHF. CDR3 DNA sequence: TGCAGTGCTAGAGAGAGGGGACAGGGGGCGAGGCCCCTCCACTTT.

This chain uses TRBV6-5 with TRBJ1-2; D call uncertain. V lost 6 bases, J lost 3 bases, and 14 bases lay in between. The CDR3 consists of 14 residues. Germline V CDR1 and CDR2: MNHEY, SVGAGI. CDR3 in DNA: TGTGCCAGCAGACACATTAGCCTGGACTATGGCTACACCTTC. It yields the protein CASRHISLDYGYTF.